This TCR beta chain was recorded in a study of identical twins. Study results and caveats: Insertions were reduced in abundant cord blood beta clonotypes but not in memory repertoires.

Trimming removed 3 bases from V and 2 bases from J; junction bases left unmatched: 7. This CDR3 has 17 amino acids. The germline CDR1 and CDR2 sequences are ENHRY and SYGVKD. Template switching supplied a universal primer site; unique molecular identifiers were carried on the cDNA. MiXCR was run by TCRdb on the 5' RACE reads, yielding one entry per CDR3 protein. There are fewer than 500,000 distinct CDR3 sequences in the sample; 14% occur only once, and around 0.98% lies in the top ten. On this clonotype itself: Its antigen is undetermined.

A further study also used this sample, focusing on yellow fever vaccine responses in identical twins.

Sequenced material: CD4+ T cells sorted from blood. The chain employs TRBV10-3 and TRBJ1-5; 10 positions agree with TRBD1. The TCR was taken from a woman aged 18 to 35 in good health. As DNA, the CDR3 is TGTGCCATCAGTGACCATAGCGGGACAGGGGGCAATCAGCCCCAGCATTTT. It translates to CAISDHSGTGGNQPQHF.